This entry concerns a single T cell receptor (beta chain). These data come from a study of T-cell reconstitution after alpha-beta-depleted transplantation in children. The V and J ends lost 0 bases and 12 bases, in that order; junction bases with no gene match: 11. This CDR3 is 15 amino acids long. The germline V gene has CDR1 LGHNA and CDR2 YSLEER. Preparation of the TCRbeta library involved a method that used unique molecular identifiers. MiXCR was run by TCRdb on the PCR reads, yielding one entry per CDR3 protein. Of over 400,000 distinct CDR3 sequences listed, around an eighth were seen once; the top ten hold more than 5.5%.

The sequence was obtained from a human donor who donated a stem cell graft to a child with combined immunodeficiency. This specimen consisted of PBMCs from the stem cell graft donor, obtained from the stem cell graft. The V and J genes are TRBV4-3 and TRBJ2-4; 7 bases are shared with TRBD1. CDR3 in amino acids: CASSQDRPPGQSQYF. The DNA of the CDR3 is TGCGCCAGCAGCCAAGATCGGCCCCCGGGACAGTCTCAGTACTTC.